This T cell receptor (beta chain) was observed in a study of early T cells in non-severe SARS-CoV-2 infection. About the research overall: It was bulk RNA from unsorted whole blood that was sequenced, and the chains were unpaired.

Each CDR3 protein is one row after TCRdb ran MiXCR on the 5' RACE reads. The sample has about 68,000 distinct CDR3 sequences, 9% to 15% seen once. There are 15 residues in the CDR3. Per germline, CDR1 DFQATT and CDR2 SNEGSKA (reference sequence). V was pared by 2 bases and J by 6 bases, with 20 bases between. Sequenced sample: whole blood. This receptor was obtained from an adult who was a healthcare worker with PCR-confirmed SARS-CoV-2 infection or an uninfected control (not recorded which). The rearrangement uses TRBV20-1 and TRBJ2-7; D gene ambiguous. CDR3 in DNA: TGCAGTGCTAGATCGGCGCAGAAAAGCTCCGGCGAGCAGTACTTC. Amino acids: CSARSAQKSSGEQYF.